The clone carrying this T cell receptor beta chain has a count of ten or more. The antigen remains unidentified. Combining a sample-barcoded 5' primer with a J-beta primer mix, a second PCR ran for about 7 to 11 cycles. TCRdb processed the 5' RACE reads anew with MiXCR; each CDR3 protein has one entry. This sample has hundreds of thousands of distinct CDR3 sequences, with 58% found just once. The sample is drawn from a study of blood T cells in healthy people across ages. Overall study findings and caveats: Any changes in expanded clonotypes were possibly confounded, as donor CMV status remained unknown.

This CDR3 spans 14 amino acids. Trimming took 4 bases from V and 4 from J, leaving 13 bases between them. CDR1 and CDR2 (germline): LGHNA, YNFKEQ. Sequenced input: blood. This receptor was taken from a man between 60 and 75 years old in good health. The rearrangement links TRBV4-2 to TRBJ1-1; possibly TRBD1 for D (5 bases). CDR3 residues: CASSPKAGGTEAFF. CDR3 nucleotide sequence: TGTGCCAGCAGCCCCAAGGCGGGGGGCACTGAAGCTTTCTTT.